This TCR beta chain was captured by sequencing in a study of T cell responses to AZD1222 COVID-19 vaccine. Looking at the study overall: Pooled together were second doses at about 4 or about 12 weeks.

Measured with immunoSEQ multiplex PCR; TCRdb has only the in-frame clones, and not every one. The sample includes about 55,000 clones, roughly 83% of them seen just once. V shed 0 bases and J shed 7 bases, with 7 bases lying between them. The CDR3 covers 12 residues. Germline V gene data show CDR1 as WSHSY and CDR2 as SAAADI. This material consisted of peripheral blood, taken on day 0 of AZD1222 vaccination. The chain links TRBV10-2 to TRBJ2-7, with no clear D. This TCR derives from an adult in good health. CDR3 residues: CASSESSLEQYF. The CDR3 DNA reads TGCGCCAGCAGTGAGTCGAGTTTAGAGCAGTACTTC.